Following are 28 T cell receptor beta chains from one sample sequenced in a study of shared T cell receptors in the human thymus. This table comes from immunoSEQ multiplex PCR, and its TCRdb copy is limited to in-frame clones, with some not included. This repertoire shows 640,000 or so clones, 87% found once; its top ten account for 0.0094%. The sample was also linked to a second study, of human thymus T cells.

The specimen was thymocytes. These receptors were collected from a boy in the first two years of life with a congenital heart defect.

The table lists this clone with a few counts. The chain has TRBV28 and TRBJ1-3, with 8 bases matching TRBD1. The trim removed 2 bases at V and 2 bases at J, leaving 2 bases unmatched. The CDR3 covers 15 residues. Germline V gene sequence: CDR1 MDHEN, CDR2 SYDVKM. The CDR3 nucleotides are TGTGCCAGCAGTTTACAGGGGGCGGCTGGAAACACCATATATTTT. It encodes CASSLQGAAGNTIYF.

The chain uses TRBV5-1 and TRBJ1-1; D is ambiguous. Germline V gene lookup returns CDR1 SGHRS and CDR2 YFSETQ. The V gene lost 0 bases and the J gene lost 0 bases, with 9 bases spanning the gap. This CDR3 spans 15 amino acids. The CDR3 sequence is CASSLDRALNTEAFF. The CDR3, as DNA: TGCGCCAGCAGCTTGGATCGAGCTTTGAACACTGAAGCTTTCTTT.

CDR3 amino acids: CASSQEEGLATDTQYF. CDR3 coding DNA: TGCGCCAGCAGCCAAGAAGAGGGACTAGCTACAGATACGCAGTATTTT. The chain couples TRBV4-1 to TRBJ2-3, with 9 nucleotides matching TRBD2. Losses at the gene ends were 0 bases for V and 3 bases for J; bases not matched to a gene: 4. The germline V gene has CDR1 MGHRA and CDR2 YSYEKL. The CDR3 totals 16 residues.

The chain carries TRBV14 and TRBJ1-4; no clear D gene. Trimming cost V 0 bases and J 3 bases, with 20 bases left between them. CDR3 length equals 19 residues. Germline loops: CDR1 SGHDN, CDR2 FVKESK. The CDR3 protein is CASSQETRTSGPPNEKLFF. CDR3 nucleotide sequence: TGTGCCAGCAGCCAAGAAACCCGAACTAGCGGACCGCCTAATGAAAAACTGTTTTTT.

This rearrangement joins TRBV5-1 to TRBJ1-5; TRBD1 might be the D (6 bases). V lost 2 bases and J lost 3, with 12 bases in between. This CDR3 spans 15 amino acids. The V gene's germline CDR1 is SGHRS and CDR2 YFSETQ. CDR3 DNA sequence: TGCGCCAGCAGCTTAGGGACAAGTCACAATCAGCCCCAGCATTTT. This encodes CASSLGTSHNQPQHF.

The chain recombines TRBV10-3 with TRBJ1-2; 7 nucleotides match TRBD1. The germline CDR1 and CDR2 sequences are ENHRY and SYGVKD. The CDR3 is 13 amino acids. After removal of 5 bases from V and 6 bases from J, the junction contained 6 bases not matched to a gene. As DNA, the CDR3 is TGTGCCATCAGTTCCGGGACAGAGGATGGCTACACCTTC. Translating it yields CAISSGTEDGYTF.

This chain links TRBV5-5 with TRBJ2-7; possible D gene TRBD1, 5 bases. Deletions cut 3 bases from V and 6 bases from J, with 13 bases between. This CDR3 is 13 amino acids long. Germline-derived CDR1 and CDR2 are SGHKS and YYEKEE (reference sequence). The CDR3 loop reads CASSCEQESEQYF. The CDR3 bases are TGTGCCAGCAGCTGCGAACAGGAGTCCGAGCAGTACTTC. The full variable domain, its missing parts supplied by reference TRBV5-5 and TRBJ2-7, is DAGVTQSPTHLIKTRGQQVTLRCSPISGHKSVSWYQQVLGQGPQFIFQYYEKEERGRGNFPDRFSARQFPNYSSELNVNALLLGDSALYLCASSCEQESEQYFGPGTRLTVT.

The V call is TRBV5-6, the J call TRBJ2-1, with unresolved D. Germline-derived CDR1 and CDR2 are SGHDT and YYEEEE. The CDR3 loop spans 11 amino acids. V was cut by 3 bases and J by 5 bases, with 3 bases left in between. CDR3 residues: CASSSNNEQFF. CDR3 bases: TGTGCCAGCAGCTCAAACAATGAGCAGTTCTTC.

The table lists this clone with a few counts. The gene calls are TRBV14 and TRBJ2-1, with TRBD2 identical over 12 bases. Germline lookup yields CDR1 SGHDN and CDR2 FVKESK. Trimming at V came to 1 base and at J to 4 bases, leaving 5 bases not matched to a gene. The CDR3 is 17 residues long. CDR3 sequence: CASSQVVGTSGYNEQFF. The CDR3 region has the DNA TGTGCCAGCAGCCAAGTGGTCGGGACTAGCGGGTACAATGAGCAGTTCTTC. The whole variable domain, remainder taken from reference TRBV14 and TRBJ2-1, is EAGVTQFPSHSVIEKGQTVTLRCDPISGHDNLYWYRRVMGKEIKFLLHFVKESKQDESGMPNNRFLAERTGGTYSTLKVQPAELEDSGVYFCASSQVVGTSGYNEQFFGPGTRLTVL.

V and J are TRBV2 and TRBJ2-1, with 12 bases that match TRBD2. This CDR3 contains 15 residues. From germline, CDR1 is SNHLY and CDR2 FYNNEI. The junction had 13 bases not matched to a gene; V was cut back by 9 bases and J by 10 bases. For the CDR3, the DNA is TGTGCCAGTCGTGAACTAGCGGGAGGAGGAGGGGAGCAGTTCTTC. It specifies CASRELAGGGGEQFF. Combining the CDR3 with reference TRBV2 and TRBJ2-1 gives the whole variable domain EPEVTQTPSHQVTQMGQEVILRCVPISNHLYFYWYRQILGQKVEFLVSFYNNEISEKSEIFDDQFSVERPDGSNFTLKIRSTKLEDSAMYFCASRELAGGGGEQFFGPGTRLTVL.

CDR3 nucleotides: TGTGCCAGCAGTAGGGACAGGAACACTGAAGCTTTCTTT. This translates into CASSRDRNTEAFF. The chain recombines TRBV28 with TRBJ1-1, with TRBD1 identical over 7 bases. Trimming cost V 5 bases and J 1 base; bases outside gene matches: 1. The V gene's germline CDR1 is MDHEN and CDR2 SYDVKM. This CDR3 spans 13 amino acids.

The rearrangement joins TRBV25-1 to TRBJ2-7; a weak D match, TRBD1 (6 bases). CDR3 length: 15 amino acids. Looked up from germline, CDR1 is MGHDK and CDR2 is SYGVNS. V lost 6 bases and J 2 bases, leaving 17 bases between the germline ends. CDR3 sequence: CASREGDDSPYEQYF. The CDR3 DNA is TGTGCCAGCAGAGAGGGGGACGACAGTCCCTACGAGCAGTACTTC.

The chain carries TRBV9 and TRBJ2-1; no clear D. Trimming removed 4 bases from V and 6 bases from J, with 5 bases in between. The CDR3 consists of 11 residues. The germline gives CDR1 SGDLS, CDR2 YYNGEE. The CDR3 coding sequence is TGTGCCAGCAGCTTACTCAATGAGCAGTTCTTC. As protein: CASSLLNEQFF. Full variable domain (rest looked up from reference TRBV9 and TRBJ2-1): DSGVTQTPKHLITATGQRVTLRCSPRSGDLSVYWYQQSLDQGLQFLIQYYNGEERAKGNILERFSAQQFPDLHSELNLSSLELGDSALYFCASSLLNEQFFGPGTRLTVL.

The chain recombines TRBV28 with TRBJ2-7; a possible D gene is TRBD2 (5 bases). Germline values: CDR1 MDHEN, CDR2 SYDVKM. The CDR3 consists of 15 residues. V gave up 7 bases and J gave up 6 bases, with 22 bases separating them. The DNA of the CDR3 is TGTGCCAGCATTTCGGCGGTGGGAGATGTTAGCGAGCAGTACTTC. Its translation is CASISAVGDVSEQYF.

The chain employs TRBV5-1 and TRBJ2-7; 8 bases agree with TRBD1. From germline, CDR1 is SGHRS and CDR2 YFSETQ. J was trimmed by 2 bases and V by 0 bases; bases with no gene match: 4. The CDR3 loop spans 15 amino acids. The CDR3 reads CASSLVGQGPYEQYF. CDR3 DNA sequence: TGCGCCAGCAGCTTGGTCGGACAGGGACCCTACGAGCAGTACTTC. The whole variable domain, filled in from reference TRBV5-1 and TRBJ2-7, reads KAGVTQTPRYLIKTRGQQVTLSCSPISGHRSVSWYQQTPGQGLQFLFEYFSETQRNKGNFPGRFSGRQFSNSRSEMNVSTLELGDSALYLCASSLVGQGPYEQYFGPGTRLTVT.

The J gene is TRBJ2-1, the V gene TRBV30, with TRBD2 identical over 13 bases. CDR3 size: 19 residues. Germline lookup yields CDR1 GTSNPN and CDR2 SVGIG (reference sequence). J gave up 5 bases and V 4 bases, and 17 bases lay outside the gene matches. This chain's CDR3 is CAWTGGQGGTSGVHNEQFF. The DNA of the CDR3 is TGTGCCTGGACTGGGGGACAGGGAGGGACTAGCGGGGTCCACAATGAGCAGTTCTTC. Complete variable domain (other parts from reference TRBV30 and TRBJ2-1): SQTIHQWPATLVQPVGSPLSLECTVEGTSNPNLYWYRQAAGRGLQLLFYSVGIGQISSEVPQNLSASRPQDRQFILSSKKLLLSDSGFYLCAWTGGQGGTSGVHNEQFFGPGTRLTVL.

This clone was picked up one time. The chain is built from TRBV7-2 and TRBJ1-5; a possible D gene is TRBD1 (6 bases). The germline CDR1 and CDR2 sequences are SGHTA and FQGNSA. V shed 0 bases and J shed 6 bases, with 15 bases lying between them. There are 16 residues in the CDR3. The CDR3 reads CASSLARLQGSQPQHF. CDR3 in DNA: TGTGCCAGCAGCTTAGCCCGCCTTCAGGGGAGTCAGCCCCAGCATTTT.

V gene TRBV28 combines with J gene TRBJ1-2; D ambiguous. Germline V gives CDR1 MDHEN, CDR2 SYDVKM. The CDR3 contains 14 residues. V was clipped by 5 bases and J by 4 bases, with 14 bases between them. CDR3: CASSPPSRGYGYTF. CDR3 bases: TGTGCCAGCAGTCCCCCTTCGAGAGGCTATGGCTACACCTTC.

The V and J genes are TRBV6-6 and TRBJ2-5; 7 bases agree with TRBD2. The germline CDR1 and CDR2 sequences are MNHNY and SVGAGI (reference sequence). CDR3 length: 16 residues. J gave up 3 bases and V 4 bases, and 11 bases lay outside the gene matches. CDR3 region: CASSSPPDRGEETQYF. The CDR3 bases are TGTGCCAGCAGTTCCCCGCCCGACCGGGGGGAAGAGACCCAGTACTTC.

With respect to this clone: This CDR3 is also generated by other DNA sequences in the sample. The V call is TRBV27, the J call TRBJ2-5, with D possibly TRBD1 on 5 matching bases. V lost 2 bases and J 4 bases, leaving 8 bases between the germline ends. This CDR3 has 13 amino acids. Per the germline V gene, CDR1 is MNHEY and CDR2 is SMNVEV (reference sequence). The CDR3 loop is CASSLGQGETQYF. CDR3 DNA: TGTGCCAGCAGTTTAGGACAAGGAGAGACCCAGTACTTC.

This chain joins TRBV30 and TRBJ2-5; TRBD1 agrees at 7 bases. The J call is uncertain, as TRBJ2-7 better fits the DNA end. CDR3 length equals 13 residues. From germline, CDR1 is GTSNPN and CDR2 SVGIG (reference sequence). The CDR3 loop is CAWRKQGKYEQYF. CDR3 bases: TGTGCCTGGAGAAAACAGGGGAAATACGAGCAGTACTTC.

This clone was observed a single time. The J gene is TRBJ1-1, the V gene TRBV7-6, with a possible D match to TRBD1 (5 bases). The CDR3 consists of 16 residues. V lost 1 base and J 0 bases, leaving 12 bases between the germline ends. Germline CDR1 and CDR2: SGHVS and FNYEAQ. CDR3 sequence (DNA): TGTGCCAGCAGCTTAGTCAGGGATCGCATGAACACTGAAGCTTTCTTT. Its protein is CASSLVRDRMNTEAFF.

The V gene is TRBV28, the J gene TRBJ1-5, with D possibly matching TRBD1 (5 bases). The CDR3 extends over 18 amino acids. The V end was cut by 3 bases, the J end by 0 bases, with 18 bases between. Germline V gene sequence: CDR1 MDHEN, CDR2 SYDVKM. The CDR3 reads CASSFVAGKFNSNQPQHF. CDR3 DNA: TGTGCCAGCAGTTTTGTGGCAGGGAAGTTTAATAGCAATCAGCCCCAGCATTTT.

The chain has TRBV5-5 and TRBJ2-7; 14 nucleotides align to TRBD2. The CDR3 consists of 18 residues. The germline CDR1 and CDR2 sequences are SGHKS and YYEKEE (reference sequence). J gave up 6 bases and V 1 base, and 12 bases lay outside the gene matches. CDR3 loop: CASSLSFGTSGRPFEQYF. As DNA, the CDR3 is TGTGCCAGCAGCTTGTCATTTGGGACTAGCGGGAGACCGTTCGAGCAGTACTTC.

The rearrangement joins TRBV25-1 to TRBJ2-3; 10 bases fit TRBD1. There are 15 residues in the CDR3. Germline values: CDR1 MGHDK, CDR2 SYGVNS. Trimming at V came to 3 bases and at J to 6 bases, leaving 6 bases not matched to a gene. For the CDR3, the DNA is TGTGCCAGCAGTGACCCGGGACAGGGGCGGGATACGCAGTATTTT. It specifies CASSDPGQGRDTQYF.

The gene calls are TRBV5-8 and TRBJ1-5; a possible D gene is TRBD1 (6 bases). The V gene's germline CDR1 is SGHTS and CDR2 YDEGEE. The CDR3 has 16 residues. With 3 bases removed from V and 0 bases from J, the gap between germline ends came to 13 bases. In DNA form, the CDR3 reads TGTGCCAGCAGCTCCCAGGGGCCCCATAGCAATCAGCCCCAGCATTTT. Translating it yields CASSSQGPHSNQPQHF.

DNA for the CDR3: TGTGCCAGCGTACGGCAGGAGGAGGATAGCAATCAGCCCCAGCATTTT. This sequence encodes CASVRQEEDSNQPQHF. The rearrangement uses TRBV28 and TRBJ1-5; D call uncertain. The CDR3 runs to 16 residues. V was shortened by 8 bases and J by 0 bases, with 17 bases between the two germline ends. Germline V gives CDR1 MDHEN, CDR2 SYDVKM.

This chain connects TRBV23-1 to TRBJ2-3; D is ambiguous. TRBV23-1 is recorded as an ORF, its role being uncertain. V gave up 6 bases and J gave up 2 bases, with 3 bases separating them. The CDR3 runs to 11 residues. The CDR3 bases are TGCGCCAGCAGAGCCACAGATACGCAGTATTTT. Encoded protein: CASRATDTQYF.